Listed here are 31 T cell receptor beta chains from one sample, sequenced in a study of PD-1 blockade in classical Hodgkin lymphoma. Time point described: cycle 4 day 1 (C4D1), after 6 weeks of nivolumab. With no exception, relapse followed autologous stem cell transplantation in all patients, and brentuximab vedotin exposure varied. Generated by immunoSEQ multiplex PCR, the TCRdb table keeps only in-frame clones and is missing some. The sample lists roughly 50,000 clones; about 90% were seen once. The sample in question was peripheral blood mononuclear cells (PBMCs), obtained before the fourth cycle of nivolumab. The receptors here all came from a human donor with classical Hodgkin lymphoma.

The rearrangement joins TRBV18 to TRBJ2-7; TRBD2 aligns across 7 bases. The V gene end was trimmed by 2 bases and the J gene end by 1 base; junction bases not matched to a gene: 5. Germline CDR1 and CDR2: KGHSH and LQKENI. This CDR3 comprises 15 residues. CDR3 region: CASSPREGSSYEQYF. The CDR3 DNA reads TGTGCCAGCTCACCAAGGGAGGGGAGTTCCTACGAGCAGTACTTC.

The chain couples TRBV5-8 to TRBJ2-7; a weak D match, TRBD2 (6 bases). Trimming removed 4 bases from V and 6 bases from J, with 14 bases in between. This CDR3 has 13 residues. The germline gives CDR1 SGHTS, CDR2 YDEGEE. CDR3 amino acids: CASSRGLGREQYF. CDR3 DNA: TGTGCCAGCAGCCGGGGACTTGGGCGCGAGCAGTACTTC.

The chain carries TRBV7-8 and TRBJ2-7, with unresolved D. Germline-derived CDR1 and CDR2 are SGHVS and FQNEAQ. The CDR3 consists of 15 residues. Trimming pared 2 bases from V and 0 bases from J, leaving 11 bases between. CDR3 coding DNA: TGTGCCAGCAGCTTAACCGGCGGTCACTCCTACGAGCAGTACTTC. This gives the protein CASSLTGGHSYEQYF.

This chain connects TRBV6-5 to TRBJ2-7; tentative D call: TRBD2 (5 bases). V lost 6 bases and J 5 bases, leaving 17 bases between the germline ends. The CDR3 totals 14 residues. Germline assignment: CDR1 MNHEY and CDR2 SVGAGI. The chain's CDR3 is CASRALFEGDEQYF. The CDR3 DNA sequence: TGTGCCAGCAGAGCTCTTTTTGAGGGCGACGAGCAGTACTTC.

The chain joins TRBV6-6 to TRBJ2-5, with D uncertain. The CDR3 contains 15 residues. Trimming shortened V by 4 bases and J by 5 bases, and 17 bases separated the two germline ends. Germline CDR1 reads MNHNY; CDR2 reads SVGAGI (reference sequence). The CDR3 sequence: CASSLSGLGRETQYF. The CDR3 DNA reads TGTGCCAGCAGTTTATCTGGGTTAGGAAGGGAGACCCAGTACTTC.

The chain couples TRBV21-1 to TRBJ1-5; the D call of TRBD1 is as the table states it, not checked on the DNA. TRBV21-1 is labeled a pseudogene. The CDR3 is 18 amino acids. The CDR3 region is CASSKSMVQGSGNQPQHF. In DNA form, the CDR3 reads TGTGCCAGCAGCAAAAGTATGGTTCAGGGTTCTGGCAATCAGCCCCAGCATTTT.

This chain joins TRBV5-1 and TRBJ2-1; the match to TRBD2 covers 8 bases. CDR1 and CDR2 from the germline V gene are SGHRS and YFSETQ. V lost 3 bases and J lost 3; bases outside the gene matches: 5. The CDR3 length is 15 residues. Here the CDR3 DNA reads TGCGCCAGCAGCTCCGTAGCGGGGTTCTACAATGAGCAGTTCTTC. Its protein is CASSSVAGFYNEQFF.

V gene TRBV29-1 combines with J gene TRBJ2-7; TRBD1 matches 8 bases. Trimming took 6 bases from V and 5 from J; bases not matched to a gene: 12. The germline gives CDR1 SQVTM, CDR2 ANQGSEA. The CDR3 runs to 14 residues. As DNA, the CDR3 is TGCAGCGTGGGTCCTCGTCAGGGGGCCAACGAGCAGTACTTC. Amino acids: CSVGPRQGANEQYF.

This clone was recorded once. This chain connects TRBV5-4 to TRBJ2-3; 10 nucleotides line up with TRBD2. The CDR3 has 17 amino acids. Germline values: CDR1 SGHNT, CDR2 YYREEE (reference sequence). Trimming cost V 0 bases and J 6 bases; bases outside gene matches: 10. CDR3 sequence: CASSLGLAGGLSDTQYF. As DNA, the CDR3 is TGTGCCAGCAGCTTGGGGTTAGCGGGAGGATTATCCGATACGCAGTATTTT.

V usage is TRBV29-1 and J usage is TRBJ1-1; D ambiguous. CDR1 SQVTM and CDR2 ANQGSEA come from the germline V gene. Trimming removed 4 bases from V and 3 bases from J, with 12 bases in between. This CDR3 region has 13 residues. In DNA, the CDR3 is TGCAGCGTTGCCCCCGACCGTTACACTGAAGCTTTCTTT. It yields the protein CSVAPDRYTEAFF. Filled out from reference TRBV29-1 and TRBJ1-1, the complete variable domain reads SAVISQKPSRDICQRGTSLTIQCQVDSQVTMMFWYRQQPGQSLTLIATANQGSEATYESGFVIDKFPISRPNLTFSTLTVSNMSPEDSSIYLCSVAPDRYTEAFFGQGTRLTVV.

This sequence joins TRBV5-1 and TRBJ2-3; D remains unclear. This CDR3 spans 13 amino acids. Trimming took off 2 bases at V and 2 bases at J, with 6 bases between the two ends. CDR1 and CDR2 (germline): SGHRS, YFSETQ. The CDR3 spells CASSLSNTDTQYF. The CDR3 bases are TGCGCCAGCAGCTTAAGCAACACAGATACGCAGTATTTT.

The V and J genes are TRBV7-3 and TRBJ2-1; 11 bases are a match to TRBD2. Trimming took 0 bases from V and 8 from J; bases not matched to a gene: 6. Per germline, CDR1 SGHTA and CDR2 FQGTGA. The CDR3 extends over 16 amino acids. CDR3 protein: CASSLTGLAAPHEQFF. The CDR3 nucleotides read TGTGCCAGCAGCTTAACGGGACTAGCGGCCCCCCATGAGCAGTTCTTC.

The J gene is TRBJ1-5, the V gene TRBV18; D is perhaps TRBD1 (5 bases). The CDR3 has 13 amino acids. CDR1 is KGHSH and CDR2 is LQKENI in the germline V gene. Trimming cost V 5 bases and J 1 base, with 6 bases left between them. Here the CDR3 reads CASSDSSNQPQHF. The CDR3 DNA sequence: TGTGCCAGCTCAGACAGCAGCAATCAGCCCCAGCATTTT.

This clone showed up just once. This sequence joins TRBV11-2 and TRBJ2-7; tentatively, D is TRBD2 (5 bases). V gave up 5 bases and J gave up 3 bases, with 14 bases separating them. This CDR3 comprises 14 residues. Germline CDR1 and CDR2: SGHAT and FQNNGV. The CDR3 sequence is CASSLSSGYYEQYF. DNA of the CDR3: TGTGCCAGCAGCCTTTCAAGCGGTTACTACGAGCAGTACTTC.

The DNA for the CDR3 is TGTGCCAGCAGCCCGGACAGTCAAGAGACCCAGTACTTC. Its protein is CASSPDSQETQYF. V is TRBV5-5 and J is TRBJ2-5, with a possible D match to TRBD1 (6 bases). Trimming removed 4 bases at V and 2 bases at J, with 9 bases between. In germline, CDR1 is SGHKS, CDR2 YYEKEE (reference sequence). This CDR3 is built from 13 residues.

The V and J genes are TRBV19 and TRBJ1-1, with 9 bases that match TRBD1. V gave up 6 bases and J gave up 5 bases; unmatched junction bases: 16. The CDR3 covers 17 residues. Germline V gene data show CDR1 as LNHDA and CDR2 as SQIVND (reference sequence). The CDR3 nucleotides are TGTGCCAGTAGGATTAACCACCTACAGGGGGCGAGTACTGAAGCTTTCTTT. It is translated as CASRINHLQGASTEAFF.

V usage is TRBV27 and J usage is TRBJ1-1; 7 bases line up with TRBD1. The CDR3 is 14 amino acids. Trimming removed 2 bases from V and 3 bases from J; junction bases left unmatched: 3. Germline values: CDR1 MNHEY, CDR2 SMNVEV (reference sequence). CDR3 DNA: TGTGCCAGCAGTTTAGCCAGGGGGTACACTGAAGCTTTCTTT. Protein product: CASSLARGYTEAFF.

The chain carries TRBV2 and TRBJ2-5; 8 bases agree with TRBD2. Trimming removed 1 base from V and 1 base from J; junction bases left unmatched: 8. The CDR3 has 17 residues. Germline V lookup: CDR1 SNHLY, CDR2 FYNNEI. CDR3 in DNA: TGTGCCAGCAGTGAAGAAGCGGGAGTAAGGGGCCAAGAGACCCAGTACTTC. It codes for CASSEEAGVRGQETQYF.

The chain joins TRBV5-4 to TRBJ2-7; 15 positions agree with TRBD2. V trimming: 2 bases; J trimming: 5 bases; junction bases outside the gene matches: 2. Looked up from germline, CDR1 is SGHNT and CDR2 is YYREEE (reference sequence). The CDR3 has 15 amino acids. The CDR3 nucleotides read TGTGCCAGCAGCTTCCGGACTAGCGGGAGGGACGAGCAGTACTTC. Encoded protein: CASSFRTSGRDEQYF. Variable domain in full (rest from reference TRBV5-4 and TRBJ2-7): ETGVTQSPTHLIKTRGQQVTLRCSSQSGHNTVSWYQQALGQGPQFIFQYYREEENGRGNFPPRFSGLQFPNYSSELNVNALELDDSALYLCASSFRTSGRDEQYFGPGTRLTVT.

V and J are TRBV28 and TRBJ2-2, with a weak D call TRBD2 (6 bases). Germline V gene sequence: CDR1 MDHEN, CDR2 SYDVKM. With 4 bases removed from V and 6 bases from J, the gap between germline ends came to 12 bases. CDR3 length: 14 amino acids. The CDR3 sequence is CASSSGTRAGELFF. CDR3 bases: TGTGCCAGCAGTTCGGGGACTCGGGCCGGGGAGCTGTTTTTT. The entire variable domain, with the rest obtained from reference TRBV28 and TRBJ2-2, is as follows: DVKVTQSSRYLVKRTGEKVFLECVQDMDHENMFWYRQDPGLGLRLIYFSYDVKMKEKGDIPEGYSVSREKKERFSLILESASTNQTSMYLCASSSGTRAGELFFGEGSRLTVL.

The V and J genes are TRBV28 and TRBJ1-2; D not certain. The V and J ends lost 0 bases and 0 bases respectively, with 8 bases between them. Germline V lookup: CDR1 MDHEN, CDR2 SYDVKM. The CDR3 runs 15 residues. The CDR3 region is CASSLWTSPNYGYTF. The CDR3 DNA reads as TGTGCCAGCAGTTTATGGACAAGCCCTAACTATGGCTACACCTTC.

J is TRBJ1-2 and V is TRBV18; D not certain. This CDR3 contains 13 residues. Trimming removed 2 bases from V and 2 bases from J, with 6 bases in between. Germline V gives CDR1 KGHSH, CDR2 LQKENI. This chain's CDR3 is CASSPVGNYGYTF. Here the CDR3 DNA reads TGTGCCAGCTCACCAGTAGGAAACTATGGCTACACCTTC.

The chain uses TRBV19 and TRBJ2-1; D remains ambiguous. From germline, CDR1 is LNHDA and CDR2 SQIVND (reference sequence). Deletions cut 7 bases from V and 0 bases from J, with 19 bases between. The CDR3 runs to 17 residues. CDR3 in DNA: TGTGCCAGTACCCACCCAAGAGGAATGAGCTCCTACAATGAGCAGTTCTTC. Its translation is CASTHPRGMSSYNEQFF.

This sequence joins TRBV7-6 and TRBJ2-1, with 12 bases identical to TRBD2. This CDR3 has 19 amino acids. V lost 4 bases, J lost 0 bases, and 10 bases stayed unmatched. Looked up from germline, CDR1 is SGHVS and CDR2 is FNYEAQ. The CDR3, as DNA: TGTGCCAGCAGCTCCCAACTAGCGGGAGGCCCACGCTCCTACAATGAGCAGTTCTTC. This gives the protein CASSSQLAGGPRSYNEQFF.

The rearrangement links TRBV6-5 to TRBJ2-5; the match to TRBD1 covers 8 bases. Germline V gene lookup returns CDR1 MNHEY and CDR2 SVGAGI. Unmatched junction bases numbered 12, after V lost 6 bases and J lost 6 bases. The CDR3 extends over 15 amino acids. The CDR3 loop reads CASSSSTQGAKTQYF. The CDR3 region has the DNA TGTGCCAGCAGCTCCAGCACGCAGGGGGCCAAGACCCAGTACTTC.

Only one count was recorded for this clone. The rearrangement uses TRBV7-9 and TRBJ1-1; D is perhaps TRBD1 (6 bases). Trimming shortened V by 5 bases and J by 0 bases, and 10 bases separated the two germline ends. The CDR3 spans 14 residues. From germline, CDR1 is SEHNR and CDR2 FQNEAQ (reference sequence). CDR3 coding DNA: TGTGCCAGCAGCCATACAGGGTTGAACACTGAAGCTTTCTTT. Its protein product is CASSHTGLNTEAFF.

V and J are TRBV11-3 and TRBJ2-3; the match to TRBD2 covers 9 bases. The CDR3 extends over 18 amino acids. Trimming at V came to 0 bases and at J to 1 base, leaving 8 bases not matched to a gene. CDR1 is SGHNT and CDR2 is YENEEA in the germline V gene. CDR3 amino acids: CASSLDGASGMRTDTQYF. In DNA, the CDR3 is TGTGCCAGCAGCTTAGATGGCGCTAGCGGGATGCGCACAGATACGCAGTATTTT.

The chain has TRBV15 and TRBJ1-3; D is undetermined. The CDR3 sequence is 15 residues long. In germline, CDR1 is LNHNV, CDR2 YYDKDF (reference sequence). Trimming took off 0 bases at V and 2 bases at J, with 8 bases between the two ends. CDR3 coding DNA: TGTGCCACCAGCAGAGATGGAGGGACTGGAAACACCATATATTTT. Residues: CATSRDGGTGNTIYF.

The chain couples TRBV2 to TRBJ2-5; TRBD1 aligns across 9 bases. The CDR3 loop spans 12 amino acids. J was trimmed by 7 bases and V by 6 bases; bases with no gene match: 3. The germline gives CDR1 SNHLY, CDR2 FYNNEI. The CDR3 DNA reads TGTGCCAGCAGGACAGGGGGTACGACCCAGTACTTC. Protein product: CASRTGGTTQYF.

This clone appeared a single time. V and J are TRBV25-1 and TRBJ2-7, with D hard to call. The CDR3 sequence is 14 residues long. CDR1 is MGHDK and CDR2 is SYGVNS in the germline V gene. Between the trimmed V and J ends, which lost 5 bases and 2 bases, there was a span of 13 bases. The CDR3 bases are TGTGCCAGCAGTAGGCATAACAGAGCCTACGAGCAGTACTTC. Translating gives CASSRHNRAYEQYF.

The rearrangement links TRBV7-2 to TRBJ2-7; D may match TRBD1 or TRBD2 (6 bases each). Germline CDR1 is SGHTA and CDR2 is FQGNSA. This CDR3 is built from 15 residues. The germline V and J ends were trimmed by 4 bases and 2 bases, with 15 bases remaining between them. CDR3 sequence reads: CASSSPPEGAYEQYF. In DNA, the CDR3 is TGTGCCAGCAGCTCACCTCCGGAGGGGGCCTACGAGCAGTACTTC.